These 26 T cell receptor beta chains came from one sample sequenced in a study of OX40 agonist ivuxolimab in advanced cancers. Assay: immunoSEQ multiplex PCR; the TCRdb copy retains only in-frame clones and omits some. This sample has approximately 76,000 clones, with around nine tenths found just once. Sequencing was performed on CD4+ or CD8+ T cells sorted from blood, taken in a trial of the OX40 agonist ivuxolimab. These receptors were obtained from an adult with an advanced solid tumor such as melanoma, head and neck, liver or kidney cancer.

The V call is TRBV27, the J call TRBJ2-7, with 13 bases fitting TRBD2. The CDR3 totals 18 residues. The junction had 10 bases not matched to a gene; V was cut back by 5 bases and J by 0 bases. Per the germline V gene, CDR1 is MNHEY and CDR2 is SMNVEV (reference sequence). The CDR3 is CASSPSGLAGRLSYEQYF. CDR3 in DNA: TGTGCCAGCAGTCCTTCGGGACTAGCGGGGCGGCTCTCCTACGAGCAGTACTTC.

V gene TRBV5-3 combines with J gene TRBJ2-5; D possibly corresponds to TRBD2 (5 bases). The DNA matches TRBJ2-7 better at its end, which makes the J call doubtful. TRBV5-3 is noted as an ORF with a role that remains uncertain. The CDR3 covers 15 residues. The DNA of the CDR3 is TGTGCCAGAAGCTTTTTTGTTCCCGGGAACCACGAGCAGTACTTC. Amino acid sequence: CARSFFVPGNHEQYF.

This chain links TRBV5-1 with TRBJ1-2; possible D gene TRBD1, 6 bases. The CDR3 has 14 residues. Per the germline V gene, CDR1 is SGHRS and CDR2 is YFSETQ. V dropped 0 bases and J dropped 6 bases, with 12 bases sitting between them. CDR3 bases: TGCGCCAGCAGCTTGGGAGGGGGGCAAGATGGCTACACCTTC. Residues: CASSLGGGQDGYTF. The entire variable domain, with the rest obtained from reference TRBV5-1 and TRBJ1-2, is as follows: KAGVTQTPRYLIKTRGQQVTLSCSPISGHRSVSWYQQTPGQGLQFLFEYFSETQRNKGNFPGRFSGRQFSNSRSEMNVSTLELGDSALYLCASSLGGGQDGYTFGSGTRLTVV.

The chain is built from TRBV15 and TRBJ1-1; D is unclear. The CDR3 extends over 14 amino acids. Germline V gene sequence: CDR1 LNHNV, CDR2 YYDKDF (reference sequence). The V end lost 5 bases, the J end lost 6 bases, and 16 bases lay between the germline ends. The CDR3 here is CATSFGPVSPEAFF. Written as DNA, the CDR3 is TGTGCCACCAGCTTCGGCCCAGTAAGCCCTGAAGCTTTCTTT.

This clone has only one observation. V gene TRBV7-9 combines with J gene TRBJ1-3, with TRBD1 identical over 9 bases. CDR1 and CDR2 from the germline V gene are SEHNR and FQNEAQ (reference sequence). The CDR3 is made up of 15 amino acids. The trim removed 4 bases at V and 9 bases at J, leaving 10 bases unmatched. The CDR3 coding sequence is TGTGCCAGCAGCTCACCGGGACAGGGAGTTGCCACCATATATTTT. Amino acid sequence: CASSSPGQGVATIYF. The variable domain in full, completed from reference TRBV7-9 and TRBJ1-3, reads DTGVSQNPRHKITKRGQNVTFRCDPISEHNRLYWYRQTLGQGPEFLTYFQNEAQLEKSRLLSDRFSAERPKGSFSTLEIQRTEQGDSAMYLCASSSPGQGVATIYFGEGSWLTVV.

The genes are TRBV28 and TRBJ1-5; possibly TRBD1 for D (5 bases). V lost 6 bases, J lost 1 base, and 13 bases lay in between. The length of the CDR3 is 15 residues. CDR1 is MDHEN, CDR2 SYDVKM, per germline. The CDR3 spells CASSLAGGSNQPQHF. The CDR3 DNA follows: TGTGCCAGCAGCCTGGCGGGGGGAAGCAATCAGCCCCAGCATTTT.

About this clone itself: The same CDR3 also results from other DNA sequences found in this sample. The J gene is TRBJ2-7, the V gene TRBV5-1; unclear D gene. This CDR3 has 13 residues. CDR1 is SGHRS and CDR2 is YFSETQ in the germline V gene. The ends were cut back, 0 bases at V and 1 base at J, with 5 bases in the middle. In DNA form, the CDR3 reads TGCGCCAGCAGCTTGGAAGGGTCCTACGAGCAGTACTTC. It is translated as CASSLEGSYEQYF.

This clone came up once. The chain carries TRBV28 and TRBJ2-1, with a tentative D call TRBD2 (6 bases). Germline V gene data show CDR1 as MDHEN and CDR2 as SYDVKM. V shed 6 bases and J shed 8 bases, with 17 bases lying between them. The CDR3 is 14 residues long. CDR3 region: CASRGTPGLDEQFF. As DNA, the CDR3 is TGTGCCAGCAGGGGGACTCCCGGTTTGGATGAGCAGTTCTTC.

The chain employs TRBV29-1 and TRBJ2-2; 10 nucleotides match TRBD1. The CDR3 length is 13 residues. Germline CDR1 and CDR2: SQVTM and ANQGSEA. J lost 7 bases, V lost 8 bases, and 7 bases had no gene match. This chain's CDR3 is CSLRQGASGELFF. The CDR3 DNA reads as TGCAGCCTAAGACAGGGGGCGAGCGGGGAGCTGTTTTTT.

The V gene is TRBV18, the J gene TRBJ1-6; D not certain. The CDR3 loop spans 13 amino acids. V lost 3 bases and J 15 bases, leaving 15 bases between the germline ends. Germline CDR1 and CDR2: KGHSH and LQKENI. CDR3: CASSPMNEDFLHF. CDR3 coding DNA: TGTGCCAGCTCACCGATGAACGAAGATTTCCTCCACTTT.

This rearrangement joins TRBV6-5 to TRBJ2-7; 7 nucleotides agree with TRBD1. This CDR3 is 15 amino acids long. V lost 6 bases and J lost 2; bases outside the gene matches: 10. Germline loops: CDR1 MNHEY, CDR2 SVGAGI. The CDR3 DNA is TGTGCCAGCAGCTCTCAACAGGGGTCCGCCTACGAGCAGTACTTC. Protein sequence: CASSSQQGSAYEQYF.

This clone came up once. The chain has TRBV5-4 and TRBJ2-5; D not resolved. CDR3 length: 14 residues. Germline CDR1 is SGHNT and CDR2 is YYREEE (reference sequence). V dropped 0 bases and J dropped 2 bases, with 8 bases sitting between them. In DNA form, the CDR3 reads TGTGCCAGCAGCTTGGCCGGGCCACAAGAGACCCAGTACTTC. This translates into CASSLAGPQETQYF.

The chain employs TRBV5-1 and TRBJ2-1, with 7 bases lining up with TRBD2. Germline V gene lookup returns CDR1 SGHRS and CDR2 YFSETQ. Losses at the gene ends were 0 bases for V and 0 bases for J; bases not matched to a gene: 3. There are 16 residues in the CDR3. The DNA for the CDR3 is TGCGCCAGCAGCTTGGACGCGGGGGACTCCTACAATGAGCAGTTCTTC. This translates into CASSLDAGDSYNEQFF. The full variable domain, in which reference TRBV5-1 and TRBJ2-1 provide the parts outside the CDR3, is KAGVTQTPRYLIKTRGQQVTLSCSPISGHRSVSWYQQTPGQGLQFLFEYFSETQRNKGNFPGRFSGRQFSNSRSEMNVSTLELGDSALYLCASSLDAGDSYNEQFFGPGTRLTVL.

The chain has TRBV9 and TRBJ1-2; D is ambiguous. Deletions cut 0 bases from V and 1 base from J, with 10 bases between. Looked up from germline, CDR1 is SGDLS and CDR2 is YYNGEE. The CDR3 totals 15 residues. The CDR3 coding sequence is TGTGCCAGCAGCGTAGTGAGGGAGGTTAACTATGGCTACACCTTC. This sequence encodes CASSVVREVNYGYTF.

The CDR3 loop is CASSPQGAGSYEQYF. Written as DNA, the CDR3 is TGTGCCAGCAGTCCCCAGGGGGCCGGTTCGTACGAGCAGTACTTC. The rearrangement links TRBV27 to TRBJ2-7; 8 nucleotides line up with TRBD1. J lost 4 bases, V lost 5 bases, and 10 bases had no gene match. The CDR3 covers 15 residues. The germline V gene has CDR1 MNHEY and CDR2 SMNVEV (reference sequence).

V and J are TRBV28 and TRBJ2-3; D not certain. CDR3 length equals 12 residues. The V end was cut by 6 bases, the J end by 6 bases, with 10 bases between. Germline V CDR1 and CDR2: MDHEN, SYDVKM. CDR3 in amino acids: CASSPTSDTQYF. In DNA, the CDR3 is TGTGCCAGCAGCCCCACATCGGATACGCAGTATTTT. Variable domain in full (rest from reference TRBV28 and TRBJ2-3): DVKVTQSSRYLVKRTGEKVFLECVQDMDHENMFWYRQDPGLGLRLIYFSYDVKMKEKGDIPEGYSVSREKKERFSLILESASTNQTSMYLCASSPTSDTQYFGPGTRLTVL.

The chain joins TRBV7-2 to TRBJ1-1; 7 bases align to TRBD1. Germline-derived CDR1 and CDR2 are SGHTA and FQGNSA. V lost 5 bases and J lost 6; bases outside the gene matches: 6. There are 13 residues in the CDR3. CDR3 loop: CASSVYRGPEAFF. For the CDR3, the DNA is TGTGCCAGCAGCGTATACAGGGGCCCTGAAGCTTTCTTT.

This clone was seen only a few times. The V and J genes are TRBV7-2 and TRBJ1-6, with 7 bases fitting TRBD1. Germline V gene sequence: CDR1 SGHTA, CDR2 FQGNSA. Trimming cost V 5 bases and J 7 bases; bases outside gene matches: 8. The length of the CDR3 is 15 residues. The CDR3 nucleotides are TGTGCCAGCAGCGCCCTGGGGGACAGAAATTCACCCCTCCACTTT. Its translation: CASSALGDRNSPLHF.

This rearrangement joins TRBV15 to TRBJ1-6, with a tentative D call TRBD1 (5 bases). Germline lookup yields CDR1 LNHNV and CDR2 YYDKDF (reference sequence). The CDR3 is 16 residues long. The V end was cut by 1 base, the J end by 7 bases, with 14 bases between. CDR3 loop: CATSRAVGAGNSPLHF. For the CDR3, the DNA is TGTGCCACCAGCAGAGCAGTCGGGGCAGGCAATTCACCCCTCCACTTT. Based on the CDR3 plus reference TRBV15 and TRBJ1-6, the full variable domain is DAMVIQNPRYQVTQFGKPVTLSCSQTLNHNVMYWYQQKSSQAPKLLFHYYDKDFNNEADTPDNFQSRRPNTSFCFLDIRSPGLGDTAMYLCATSRAVGAGNSPLHFGNGTRLTVT.

The V gene is TRBV6-5, the J gene TRBJ1-4; 8 positions match TRBD1. Per germline, CDR1 MNHEY and CDR2 SVGAGI. This CDR3 contains 15 residues. The V segment lost 5 bases and the J segment 5 bases; nucleotides outside the gene matches: 7. The CDR3 region is CASSAAGTGNEKLFF. The DNA of the CDR3 is TGTGCCAGCAGTGCGGCCGGGACAGGCAATGAAAAACTGTTTTTT.

The gene calls are TRBV7-9 and TRBJ1-3; TRBD1 aligns across 7 bases. Germline V gene lookup returns CDR1 SEHNR and CDR2 FQNEAQ (reference sequence). This CDR3 has 16 residues. V was pared by 1 base and J by 3 bases, with 6 bases of the junction left unmatched. The CDR3 loop reads CASSLEGGLVGNTIYF. CDR3 coding DNA: TGTGCCAGCAGCTTAGAAGGGGGCCTAGTTGGAAACACCATATATTTT.

V gene TRBV28 combines with J gene TRBJ1-1; no clear D gene. The CDR3 spans 11 residues. Germline V gene sequence: CDR1 MDHEN, CDR2 SYDVKM. V lost 6 bases to trimming and J lost 3 bases, with 5 bases between them. The CDR3 is CASSSYTEAFF. The CDR3 coding sequence is TGTGCCAGCAGCTCCTACACTGAAGCTTTCTTT.

V gene TRBV5-8 combines with J gene TRBJ2-4, with no clear D. V dropped 0 bases and J dropped 8 bases, with 12 bases sitting between them. CDR1 is SGHTS and CDR2 is YDEGEE in the germline V gene. CDR3 length: 14 amino acids. Here the CDR3 reads CASSLGDPRDIQYF. The CDR3 DNA reads as TGTGCCAGCAGCTTGGGTGACCCAAGGGACATTCAGTACTTC.

This clone was detected a few times. J is TRBJ2-2 and V is TRBV6-5, with D possibly being TRBD1 (5 bases). The CDR3 is 14 residues long. CDR1 and CDR2 from the germline V gene are MNHEY and SVGAGI. Deletions cut 6 bases from V and 4 bases from J, with 12 bases between. The DNA for the CDR3 is TGTGCCAGCAGCGGCACACAGGTCACCGGGGAGCTGTTTTTT. It specifies CASSGTQVTGELFF.

CDR3 residues: CASSPPGRASSYNEQFF. The CDR3 bases are TGTGCCAGCTCACCACCGGGCAGGGCTAGCTCCTACAATGAGCAGTTCTTC. The chain is built from TRBV18 and TRBJ2-1; TRBD1 is a possible D gene (5 bases). The germline V and J ends were trimmed by 0 bases and 0 bases, with 12 bases remaining between them. The germline V gene encodes CDR1 KGHSH and CDR2 LQKENI. This CDR3 has 17 amino acids.

The rearrangement joins TRBV5-1 to TRBJ2-3; 7 bases align to TRBD1. CDR3 length equals 15 residues. Germline values: CDR1 SGHRS, CDR2 YFSETQ. The V and J ends lost 0 bases and 2 bases, in that order; junction bases with no gene match: 3. The CDR3 bases are TGCGCCAGCAGCTTGGAGGGGGCCTACACAGATACGCAGTATTTT. Protein: CASSLEGAYTDTQYF. Complete variable domain (other parts from reference TRBV5-1 and TRBJ2-3): KAGVTQTPRYLIKTRGQQVTLSCSPISGHRSVSWYQQTPGQGLQFLFEYFSETQRNKGNFPGRFSGRQFSNSRSEMNVSTLELGDSALYLCASSLEGAYTDTQYFGPGTRLTVL.